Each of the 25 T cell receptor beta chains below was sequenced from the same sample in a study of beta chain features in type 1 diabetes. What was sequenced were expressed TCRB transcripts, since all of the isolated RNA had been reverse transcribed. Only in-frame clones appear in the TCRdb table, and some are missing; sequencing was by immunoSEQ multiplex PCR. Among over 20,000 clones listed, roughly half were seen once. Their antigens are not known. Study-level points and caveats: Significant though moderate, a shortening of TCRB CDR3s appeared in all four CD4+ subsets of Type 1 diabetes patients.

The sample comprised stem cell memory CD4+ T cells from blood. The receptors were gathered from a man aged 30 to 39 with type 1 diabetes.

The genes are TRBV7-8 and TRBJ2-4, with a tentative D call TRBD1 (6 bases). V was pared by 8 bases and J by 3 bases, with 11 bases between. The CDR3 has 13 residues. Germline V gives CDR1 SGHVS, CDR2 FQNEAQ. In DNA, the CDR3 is TGTGCCAGCGCTGGACAGTACAAAAACATTCAGTACTTC. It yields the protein CASAGQYKNIQYF.

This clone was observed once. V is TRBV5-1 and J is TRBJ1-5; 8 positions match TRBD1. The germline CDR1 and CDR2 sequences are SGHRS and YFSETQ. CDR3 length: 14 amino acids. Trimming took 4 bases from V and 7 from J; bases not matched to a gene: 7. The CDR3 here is CASSQTTGVQPQHF. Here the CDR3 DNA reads TGCGCCAGCAGCCAGACGACAGGGGTCCAGCCCCAGCATTTT.

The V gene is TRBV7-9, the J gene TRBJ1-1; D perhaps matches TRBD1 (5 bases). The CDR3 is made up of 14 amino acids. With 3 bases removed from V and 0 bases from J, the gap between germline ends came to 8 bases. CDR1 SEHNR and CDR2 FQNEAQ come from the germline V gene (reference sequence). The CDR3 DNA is TGTGCCAGCAGCTTGGGGGGGATGAACACTGAAGCTTTCTTT. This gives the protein CASSLGGMNTEAFF.

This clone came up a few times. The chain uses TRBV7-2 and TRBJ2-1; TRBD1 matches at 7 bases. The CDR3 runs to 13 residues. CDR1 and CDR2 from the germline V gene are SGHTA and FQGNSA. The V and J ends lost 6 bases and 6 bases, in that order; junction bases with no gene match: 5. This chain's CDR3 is CASSYDRANEQFF. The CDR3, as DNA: TGTGCCAGCAGTTACGACAGGGCCAATGAGCAGTTCTTC.

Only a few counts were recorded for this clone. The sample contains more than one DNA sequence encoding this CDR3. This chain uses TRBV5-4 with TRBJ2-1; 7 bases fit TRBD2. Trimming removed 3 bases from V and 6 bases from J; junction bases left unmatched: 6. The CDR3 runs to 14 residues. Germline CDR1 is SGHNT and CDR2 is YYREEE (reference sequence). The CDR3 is CASSSPSGRNEQFF. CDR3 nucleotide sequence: TGTGCCAGCAGCTCGCCTAGCGGTCGCAATGAGCAGTTCTTC.

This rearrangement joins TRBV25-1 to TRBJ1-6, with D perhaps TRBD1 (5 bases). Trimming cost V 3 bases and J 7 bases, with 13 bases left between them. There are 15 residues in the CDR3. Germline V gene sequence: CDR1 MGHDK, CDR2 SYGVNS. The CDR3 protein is CASSESSTENSPLHF. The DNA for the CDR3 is TGTGCCAGCAGTGAGTCGTCGACAGAGAATTCACCCCTCCACTTT.

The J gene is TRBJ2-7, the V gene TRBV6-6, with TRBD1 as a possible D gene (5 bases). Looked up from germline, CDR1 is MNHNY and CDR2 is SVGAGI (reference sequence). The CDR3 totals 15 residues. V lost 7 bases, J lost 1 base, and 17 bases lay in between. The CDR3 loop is CASTSAGQGSYEQYF. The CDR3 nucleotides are TGTGCCAGCACCTCCGCCGGGCAGGGTTCCTACGAGCAGTACTTC.

Here the CDR3 reads CAIKPSVNTGELFF. Here the CDR3 DNA reads TGTGCCATCAAACCTAGCGTAAACACCGGGGAGCTGTTTTTT. The V call is TRBV10-3, the J call TRBJ2-2; D might be TRBD2 (6 bases). V was pared by 7 bases and J by 2 bases, with 11 bases between. The CDR3 extends over 14 amino acids. In germline, CDR1 is ENHRY, CDR2 SYGVKD.

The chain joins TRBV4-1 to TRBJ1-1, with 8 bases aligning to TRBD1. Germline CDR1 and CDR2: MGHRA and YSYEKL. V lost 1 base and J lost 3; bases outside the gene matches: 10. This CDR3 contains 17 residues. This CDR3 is CASSQVRTGSMDTEAFF. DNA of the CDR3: TGCGCCAGCAGCCAAGTACGGACAGGGTCAATGGACACTGAAGCTTTCTTT.

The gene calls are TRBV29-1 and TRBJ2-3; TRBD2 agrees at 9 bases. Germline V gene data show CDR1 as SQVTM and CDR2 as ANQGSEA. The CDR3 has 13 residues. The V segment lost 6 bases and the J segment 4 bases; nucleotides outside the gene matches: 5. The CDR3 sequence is CSVGGTSPDTQYF. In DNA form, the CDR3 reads TGCAGCGTGGGAGGGACTAGCCCAGATACGCAGTATTTT.

CDR3 sequence (DNA): TGTGCCAGCTCACCACTTGCGACAGGGGACGAGCAGTACTTC. This encodes CASSPLATGDEQYF. The J gene is TRBJ2-7, the V gene TRBV18; TRBD1 aligns across 8 bases. This CDR3 is built from 14 residues. The germline V gene encodes CDR1 KGHSH and CDR2 LQKENI. The V and J ends lost 1 base and 5 bases, in that order; junction bases with no gene match: 4.

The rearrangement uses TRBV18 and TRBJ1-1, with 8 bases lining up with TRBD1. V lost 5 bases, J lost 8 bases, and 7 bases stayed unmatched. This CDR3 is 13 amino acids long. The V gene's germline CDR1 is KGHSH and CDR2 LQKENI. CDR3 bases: TGTGCCAGCTCAGCCGGACAGGGTGGCGAAGCTTTCTTT. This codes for CASSAGQGGEAFF.

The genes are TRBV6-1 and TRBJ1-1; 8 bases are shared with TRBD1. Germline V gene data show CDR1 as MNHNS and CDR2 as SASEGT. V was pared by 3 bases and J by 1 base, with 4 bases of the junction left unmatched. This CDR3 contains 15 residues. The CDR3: CASSDSGGPNTEAFF. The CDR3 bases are TGTGCCAGCAGTGACTCAGGGGGCCCGAACACTGAAGCTTTCTTT.

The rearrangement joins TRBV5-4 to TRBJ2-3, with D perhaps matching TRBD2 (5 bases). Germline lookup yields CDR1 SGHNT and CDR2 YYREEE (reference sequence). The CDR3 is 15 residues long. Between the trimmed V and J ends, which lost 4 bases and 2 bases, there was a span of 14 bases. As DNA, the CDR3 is TGTGCCAGCAGCCAAGACCCCCTAGCCACAGATACGCAGTATTTT. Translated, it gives CASSQDPLATDTQYF. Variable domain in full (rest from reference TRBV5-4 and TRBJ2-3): ETGVTQSPTHLIKTRGQQVTLRCSSQSGHNTVSWYQQALGQGPQFIFQYYREEENGRGNFPPRFSGLQFPNYSSELNVNALELDDSALYLCASSQDPLATDTQYFGPGTRLTVL.

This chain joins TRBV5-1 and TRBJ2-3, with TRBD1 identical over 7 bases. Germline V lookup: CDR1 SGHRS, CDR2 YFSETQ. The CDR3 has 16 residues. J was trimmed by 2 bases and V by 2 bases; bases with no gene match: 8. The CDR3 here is CASSFHRGADTDTQYF. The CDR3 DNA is TGCGCCAGCAGCTTCCACAGGGGAGCGGACACAGATACGCAGTATTTT.

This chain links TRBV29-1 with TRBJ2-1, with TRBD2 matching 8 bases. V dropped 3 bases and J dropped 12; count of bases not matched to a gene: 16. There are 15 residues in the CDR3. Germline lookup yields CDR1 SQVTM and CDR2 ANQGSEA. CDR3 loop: CSVEVLSGSPTWQFF. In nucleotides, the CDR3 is TGCAGCGTTGAGGTACTGAGCGGGAGCCCGACTTGGCAGTTCTTC.

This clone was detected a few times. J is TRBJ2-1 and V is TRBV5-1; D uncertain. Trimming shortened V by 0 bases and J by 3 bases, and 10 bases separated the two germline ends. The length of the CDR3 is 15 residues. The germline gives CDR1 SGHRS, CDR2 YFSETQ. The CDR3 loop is CASSLGQVNYNEQFF. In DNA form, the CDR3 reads TGCGCCAGCAGCTTGGGCCAGGTAAACTACAATGAGCAGTTCTTC.

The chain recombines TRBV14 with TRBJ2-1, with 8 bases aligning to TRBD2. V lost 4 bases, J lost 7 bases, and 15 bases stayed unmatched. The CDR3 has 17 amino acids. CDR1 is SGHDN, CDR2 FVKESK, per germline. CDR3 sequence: CASSPLRASSGINEQFF. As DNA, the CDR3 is TGTGCCAGCAGCCCCCTGCGCGCTAGTAGCGGGATAAATGAGCAGTTCTTC.

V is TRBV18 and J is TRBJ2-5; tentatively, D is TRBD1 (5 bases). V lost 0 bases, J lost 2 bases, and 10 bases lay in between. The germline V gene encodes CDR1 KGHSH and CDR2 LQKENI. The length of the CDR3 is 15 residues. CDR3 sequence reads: CASSPPNRQQETQYF. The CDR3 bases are TGTGCCAGCTCACCACCGAACCGACAGCAAGAGACCCAGTACTTC.

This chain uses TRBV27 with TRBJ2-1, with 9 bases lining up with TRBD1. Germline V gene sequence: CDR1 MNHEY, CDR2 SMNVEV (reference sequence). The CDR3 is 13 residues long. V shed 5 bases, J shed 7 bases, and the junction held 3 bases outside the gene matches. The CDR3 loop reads CASSLTGGNEQFF. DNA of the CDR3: TGTGCCAGCAGTCTGACAGGGGGGAATGAGCAGTTCTTC.

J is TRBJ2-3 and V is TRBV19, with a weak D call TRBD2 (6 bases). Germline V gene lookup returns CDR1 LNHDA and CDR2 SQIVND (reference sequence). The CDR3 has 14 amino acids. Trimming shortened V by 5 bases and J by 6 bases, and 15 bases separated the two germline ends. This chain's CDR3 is CASSEDYPSDTQYF. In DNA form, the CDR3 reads TGTGCCAGTAGTGAGGACTACCCAAGCGATACGCAGTATTTT. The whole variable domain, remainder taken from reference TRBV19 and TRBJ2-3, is DGGITQSPKYLFRKEGQNVTLSCEQNLNHDAMYWYRQDPGQGLRLIYYSQIVNDFQKGDIAEGYSVSREKKESFPLTVTSAQKNPTAFYLCASSEDYPSDTQYFGPGTRLTVL.

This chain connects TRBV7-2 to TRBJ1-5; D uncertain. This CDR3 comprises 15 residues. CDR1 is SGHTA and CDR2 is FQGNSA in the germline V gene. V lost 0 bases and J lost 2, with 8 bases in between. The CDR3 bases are TGTGCCAGCAGCTTAGCCGGTTCCCGCAATCAGCCCCAGCATTTT. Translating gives CASSLAGSRNQPQHF.

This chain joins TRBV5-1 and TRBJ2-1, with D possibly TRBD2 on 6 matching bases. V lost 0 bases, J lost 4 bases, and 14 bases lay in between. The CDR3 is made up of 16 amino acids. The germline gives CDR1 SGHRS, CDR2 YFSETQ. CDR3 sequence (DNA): TGCGCCAGCAGCTTGGGTGGAGGGAGTGGGTACAATGAGCAGTTCTTC. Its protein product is CASSLGGGSGYNEQFF. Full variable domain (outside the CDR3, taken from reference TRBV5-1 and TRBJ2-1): KAGVTQTPRYLIKTRGQQVTLSCSPISGHRSVSWYQQTPGQGLQFLFEYFSETQRNKGNFPGRFSGRQFSNSRSEMNVSTLELGDSALYLCASSLGGGSGYNEQFFGPGTRLTVL.

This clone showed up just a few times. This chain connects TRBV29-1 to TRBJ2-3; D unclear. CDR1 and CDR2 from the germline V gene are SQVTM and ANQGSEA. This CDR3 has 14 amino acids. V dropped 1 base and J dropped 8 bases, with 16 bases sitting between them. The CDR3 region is CSVEGQVFFGTQYF. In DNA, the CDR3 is TGCAGCGTTGAAGGGCAGGTATTCTTTGGTACGCAGTATTTT.

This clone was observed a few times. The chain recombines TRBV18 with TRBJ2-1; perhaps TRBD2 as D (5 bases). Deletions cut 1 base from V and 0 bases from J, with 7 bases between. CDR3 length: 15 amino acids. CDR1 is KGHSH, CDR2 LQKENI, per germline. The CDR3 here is CASSPLRDSYNEQFF. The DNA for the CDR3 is TGTGCCAGCTCACCACTCCGGGACTCCTACAATGAGCAGTTCTTC.